This TCR beta chain was observed in a study of OX40 agonist ivuxolimab in advanced cancers. Assay used: immunoSEQ multiplex PCR; TCRdb lists only in-frame clones, some missing. The table lists 60,000 to 75,000 clones, 87% of them singletons. The TCR originated in an adult with an advanced solid tumor such as melanoma, head and neck, liver or kidney cancer. This specimen consisted of CD4+ or CD8+ T cells sorted from blood, obtained in a trial of the OX40 agonist ivuxolimab.

CDR3 nucleotide sequence: TGTGCCAGCAGCACCCCTAGCGGGGGAACCTACGAGCAGTACTTC. Translation gives CASSTPSGGTYEQYF. This rearrangement joins TRBV7-2 to TRBJ2-7; 10 bases match TRBD2. With 5 bases clipped from V and 2 bases from J, the junction kept 6 bases outside the gene matches. The CDR3 loop spans 15 amino acids. Germline values: CDR1 SGHTA, CDR2 FQGNSA.